This entry lists 9 T cell receptor beta chains sequenced from one sample in a study of beta chain features in type 1 diabetes. Overall study results and limits: Among patients with Type 1 diabetes, TCRB CDR3s were moderately but significantly shorter in every one of the four CD4+ subsets.

The entirety of the isolated RNA underwent reverse transcription, so expressed TCRB transcripts were sequenced. The protocol was immunoSEQ multiplex PCR, while the TCRdb copy is restricted to in-frame clones and leaves out a portion. The table lists about 44,000 clones, roughly 68% of them singletons. Their antigens remain unidentified. The sequenced sample was Tregs from blood. These receptors were obtained from a woman aged 18 to 35 with type 1 diabetes.

The gene calls are TRBV27 and TRBJ1-2; perhaps TRBD1 as D (6 bases). Per germline, CDR1 MNHEY and CDR2 SMNVEV (reference sequence). The V end was cut by 3 bases, the J end by 8 bases, with 10 bases between. The length of the CDR3 is 12 residues. Written as DNA, the CDR3 is TGTGCCAGCAGTTTGAAAGGGACAGGCTACACCTTC. Its protein is CASSLKGTGYTF.

This clone was seen once. V gene TRBV28 combines with J gene TRBJ1-2, with TRBD1 identical over 9 bases. Germline V lookup: CDR1 MDHEN, CDR2 SYDVKM. V lost 5 bases, J lost 5 bases, and 9 bases stayed unmatched. This CDR3 region has 15 residues. The CDR3 reads CASSLRTGARYGYTF. Written as DNA, the CDR3 is TGTGCCAGCAGTCTCAGGACAGGGGCGCGTTATGGCTACACCTTC.

The J gene is TRBJ1-2, the V gene TRBV7-9; 8 bases match TRBD1. J was trimmed by 8 bases and V by 6 bases; bases with no gene match: 8. CDR1 and CDR2 from the germline V gene are SEHNR and FQNEAQ (reference sequence). CDR3 length: 13 residues. CDR3 loop: CASRPQGAGGYTF. As DNA, the CDR3 is TGTGCCAGCAGACCCCAGGGGGCTGGGGGCTACACCTTC.

In the case of this clone: The germline gene is not matched at one end of the junction; a read error may be the cause. The sample contains more than one DNA sequence encoding this CDR3. CDR3 bases: TGTGCCAACAGCGCGGGACTAGCGGGGGGCAATGAGCAGTTCTTC. Protein product: CANSAGLAGGNEQFF. The chain links TRBV9 to TRBJ2-1; 15 bases are shared with TRBD2. The CDR3 extends over 15 amino acids. The germline V gene has CDR1 SGDLS and CDR2 YYNGEE.

The rearrangement joins TRBV7-9 to TRBJ2-5; 13 bases are a match to TRBD2. CDR3 length: 16 amino acids. Germline loops: CDR1 SEHNR, CDR2 FQNEAQ (reference sequence). The V gene end was trimmed by 1 base and the J gene end by 7 bases; junction bases not matched to a gene: 6. CDR3 sequence reads: CASSLGLAGGVGTQYF. For the CDR3, the DNA is TGTGCCAGCAGCTTAGGACTAGCGGGAGGAGTCGGGACCCAGTACTTC. Filled out from reference TRBV7-9 and TRBJ2-5, the complete variable domain reads DTGVSQNPRHKITKRGQNVTFRCDPISEHNRLYWYRQTLGQGPEFLTYFQNEAQLEKSRLLSDRFSAERPKGSFSTLEIQRTEQGDSAMYLCASSLGLAGGVGTQYFGPGTRLLVL.

This clone came up a few times. The chain combines TRBV29-1 with TRBJ2-5, with D possibly TRBD2 on 6 matching bases. V was clipped by 2 bases and J by 7 bases, with 11 bases between them. The CDR3 is 12 amino acids. The germline V gene encodes CDR1 SQVTM and CDR2 ANQGSEA. The CDR3 bases are TGCAGCGTTGAATGGGGGGTGGGGACCCAGTACTTC. Its translation is CSVEWGVGTQYF.

There are a few counts of this clone. The gene calls are TRBV7-2 and TRBJ2-3; 9 bases match TRBD2. The CDR3 contains 15 residues. V trimming: 5 bases; J trimming: 5 bases; junction bases outside the gene matches: 8. The V gene's germline CDR1 is SGHTA and CDR2 FQGNSA. The CDR3 is CASSLLAGFLDTQYF. CDR3 coding DNA: TGTGCCAGCAGCCTGCTAGCGGGGTTTCTAGATACGCAGTATTTT. Full variable domain (rest looked up from reference TRBV7-2 and TRBJ2-3): GAGVSQSPSNKVTEKGKDVELRCDPISGHTALYWYRQSLGQGLEFLIYFQGNSAPDKSGLPSDRFSAERTGGSVSTLTIQRTQQEDSAVYLCASSLLAGFLDTQYFGPGTRLTVL.

This clone was counted between two and nine times. The chain uses TRBV11-2 and TRBJ1-1; no reliable D call. The CDR3 covers 14 residues. Looked up from germline, CDR1 is SGHAT and CDR2 is FQNNGV. With 2 bases removed from V and 2 bases from J, the gap between germline ends came to 9 bases. The DNA for the CDR3 is TGTGCCAGCAGCTTACTCCCGGGTAACACTGAAGCTTTCTTT. It specifies CASSLLPGNTEAFF.

The chain links TRBV5-1 to TRBJ2-5; D not certain. Germline loops: CDR1 SGHRS, CDR2 YFSETQ. The V end was cut by 4 bases, the J end by 0 bases, with 7 bases between. The CDR3 has 13 residues. The CDR3 DNA reads as TGCGCCAGCAGCAACAGTTACCAAGAGACCCAGTACTTC. This sequence encodes CASSNSYQETQYF.